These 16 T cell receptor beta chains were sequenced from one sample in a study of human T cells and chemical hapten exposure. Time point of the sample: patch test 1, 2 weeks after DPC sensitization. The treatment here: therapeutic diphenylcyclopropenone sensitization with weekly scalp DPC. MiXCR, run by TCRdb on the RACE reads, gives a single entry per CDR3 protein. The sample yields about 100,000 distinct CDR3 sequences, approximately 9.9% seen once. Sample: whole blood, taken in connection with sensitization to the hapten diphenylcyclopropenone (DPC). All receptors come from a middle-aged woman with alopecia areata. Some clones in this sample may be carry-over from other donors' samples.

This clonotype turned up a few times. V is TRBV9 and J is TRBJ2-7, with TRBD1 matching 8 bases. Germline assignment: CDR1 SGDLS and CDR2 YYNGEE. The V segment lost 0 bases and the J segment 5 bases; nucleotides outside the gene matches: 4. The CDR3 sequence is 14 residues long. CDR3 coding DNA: TGTGCCAGCAGCGTAGCAGGGGGCCTCGACGAGCAGTACTTC. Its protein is CASSVAGGLDEQYF.

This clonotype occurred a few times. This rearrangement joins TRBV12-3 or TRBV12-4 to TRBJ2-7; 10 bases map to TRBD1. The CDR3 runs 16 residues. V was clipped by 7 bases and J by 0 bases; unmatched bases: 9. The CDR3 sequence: CASTTGQGVSSYEQYF. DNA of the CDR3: TGTGCCAGCACTACTGGACAGGGGGTGAGCTCCTACGAGCAGTACTTC.

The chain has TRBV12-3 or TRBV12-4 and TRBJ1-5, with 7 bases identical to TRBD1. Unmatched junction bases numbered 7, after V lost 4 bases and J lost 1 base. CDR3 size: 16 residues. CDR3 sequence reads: CASSWETGLSNQPQHF. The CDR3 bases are TGTGCCAGCAGTTGGGAGACAGGGTTAAGCAATCAGCCCCAGCATTTT.

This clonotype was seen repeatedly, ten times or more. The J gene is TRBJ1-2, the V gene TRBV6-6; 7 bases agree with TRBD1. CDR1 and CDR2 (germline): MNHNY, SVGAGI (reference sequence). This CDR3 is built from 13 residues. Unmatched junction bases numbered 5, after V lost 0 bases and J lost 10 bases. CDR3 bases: TGTGCCAGCAGTTACTCGGGGACAGAATTCTACACCTTC. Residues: CASSYSGTEFYTF.

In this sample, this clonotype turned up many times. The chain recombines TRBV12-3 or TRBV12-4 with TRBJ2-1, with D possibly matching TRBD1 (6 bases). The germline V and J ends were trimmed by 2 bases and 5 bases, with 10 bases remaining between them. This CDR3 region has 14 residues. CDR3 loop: CASSLTGTNNEQFF. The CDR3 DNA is TGTGCCAGCAGTTTAACCGGGACAAACAATGAGCAGTTCTTC.

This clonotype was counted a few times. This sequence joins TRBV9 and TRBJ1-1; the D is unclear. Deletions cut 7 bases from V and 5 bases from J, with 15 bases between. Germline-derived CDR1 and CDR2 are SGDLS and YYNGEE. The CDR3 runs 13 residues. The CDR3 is CASGSRLGTEAFF. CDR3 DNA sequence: TGTGCCAGCGGATCGAGACTGGGTACTGAAGCTTTCTTT.

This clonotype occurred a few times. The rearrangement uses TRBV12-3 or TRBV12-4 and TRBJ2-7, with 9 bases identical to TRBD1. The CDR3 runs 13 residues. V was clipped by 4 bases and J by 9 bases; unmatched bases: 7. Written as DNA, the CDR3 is TGTGCCAGCAGTTCGGGACAGGGTTGGGCGCAGTACTTC. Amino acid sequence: CASSSGQGWAQYF.

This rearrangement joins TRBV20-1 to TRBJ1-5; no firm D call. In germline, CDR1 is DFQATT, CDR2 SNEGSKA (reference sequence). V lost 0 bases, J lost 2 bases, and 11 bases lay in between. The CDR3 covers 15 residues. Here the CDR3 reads CSARDPDPRNQPQHF. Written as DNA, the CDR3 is TGCAGTGCTAGAGATCCGGACCCCCGCAATCAGCCCCAGCATTTT.

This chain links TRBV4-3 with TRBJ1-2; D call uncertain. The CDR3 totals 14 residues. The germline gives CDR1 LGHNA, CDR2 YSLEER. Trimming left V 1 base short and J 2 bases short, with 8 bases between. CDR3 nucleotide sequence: TGCGCCAGCAGCCAAGGTCCCAGAAACTATGGCTACACCTTC. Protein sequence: CASSQGPRNYGYTF.

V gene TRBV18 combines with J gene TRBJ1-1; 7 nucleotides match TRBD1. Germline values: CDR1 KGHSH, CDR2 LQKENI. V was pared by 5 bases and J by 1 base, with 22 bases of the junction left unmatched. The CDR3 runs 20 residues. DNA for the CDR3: TGTGCCAGCTCATCCCTATTCACCTCATTGACAGGGAGGACGAACACTGAAGCTTTCTTT. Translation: CASSSLFTSLTGRTNTEAFF.

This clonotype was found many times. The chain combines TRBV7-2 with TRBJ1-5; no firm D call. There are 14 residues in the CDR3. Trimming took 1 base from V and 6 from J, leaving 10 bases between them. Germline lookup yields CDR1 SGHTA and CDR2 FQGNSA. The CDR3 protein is CASSLGAVSQPQHF. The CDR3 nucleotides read TGTGCCAGCAGCTTAGGGGCAGTCAGTCAGCCCCAGCATTTT.

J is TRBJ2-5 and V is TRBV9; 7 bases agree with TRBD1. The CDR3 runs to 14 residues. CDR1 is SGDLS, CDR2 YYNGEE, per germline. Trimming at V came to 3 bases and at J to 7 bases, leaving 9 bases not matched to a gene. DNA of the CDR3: TGTGCCAGCAGCGCGACGACAGGGTACGGGACCCAGTACTTC. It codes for CASSATTGYGTQYF.

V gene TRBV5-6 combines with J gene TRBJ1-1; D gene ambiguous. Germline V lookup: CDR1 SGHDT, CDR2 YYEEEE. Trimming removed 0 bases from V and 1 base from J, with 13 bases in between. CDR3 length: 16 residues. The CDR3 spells CASSLGSSRRNTEAFF. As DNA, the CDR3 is TGTGCCAGCAGCTTGGGGAGCAGCCGCCGGAACACTGAAGCTTTCTTT.

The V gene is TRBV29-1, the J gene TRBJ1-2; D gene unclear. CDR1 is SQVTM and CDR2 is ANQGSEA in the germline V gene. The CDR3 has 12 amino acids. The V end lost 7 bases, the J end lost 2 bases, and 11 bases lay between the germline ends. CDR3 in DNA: TGCAGCGCTCCGGGGATGAACTATGGCTACACCTTC. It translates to CSAPGMNYGYTF. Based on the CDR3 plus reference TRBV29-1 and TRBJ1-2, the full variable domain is SAVISQKPSRDICQRGTSLTIQCQVDSQVTMMFWYRQQPGQSLTLIATANQGSEATYESGFVIDKFPISRPNLTFSTLTVSNMSPEDSSIYLCSAPGMNYGYTFGSGTRLTVV.

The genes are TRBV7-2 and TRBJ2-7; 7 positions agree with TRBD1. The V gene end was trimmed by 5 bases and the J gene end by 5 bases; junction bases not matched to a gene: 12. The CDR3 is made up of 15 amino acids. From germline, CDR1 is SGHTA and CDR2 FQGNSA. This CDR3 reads CASSQTTGNPHEQYF. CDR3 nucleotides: TGTGCCAGCAGCCAAACGACAGGGAATCCCCACGAGCAGTACTTC. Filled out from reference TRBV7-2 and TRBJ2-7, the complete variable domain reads GAGVSQSPSNKVTEKGKDVELRCDPISGHTALYWYRQSLGQGLEFLIYFQGNSAPDKSGLPSDRFSAERTGGSVSTLTIQRTQQEDSAVYLCASSQTTGNPHEQYFGPGTRLTVT.

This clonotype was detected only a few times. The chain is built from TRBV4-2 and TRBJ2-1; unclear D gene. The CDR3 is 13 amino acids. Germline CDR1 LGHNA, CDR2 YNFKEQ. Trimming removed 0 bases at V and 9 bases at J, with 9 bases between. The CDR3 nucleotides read TGTGCCAGCAGCCAAGATAAGGGCGGTGAGCAGTTCTTC. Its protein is CASSQDKGGEQFF.